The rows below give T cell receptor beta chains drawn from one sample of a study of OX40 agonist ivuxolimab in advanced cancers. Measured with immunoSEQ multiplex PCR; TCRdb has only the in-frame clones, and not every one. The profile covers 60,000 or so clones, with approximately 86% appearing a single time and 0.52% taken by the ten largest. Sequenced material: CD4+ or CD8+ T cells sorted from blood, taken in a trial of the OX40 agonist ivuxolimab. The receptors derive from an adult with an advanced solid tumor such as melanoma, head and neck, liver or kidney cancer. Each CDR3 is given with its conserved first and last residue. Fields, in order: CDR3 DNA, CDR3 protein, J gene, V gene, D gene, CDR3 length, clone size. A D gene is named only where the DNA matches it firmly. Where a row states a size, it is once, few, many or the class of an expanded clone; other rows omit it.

DNA: TGTGCCAGCAGCCCCGGACTAGAAGAGACCCAGTACTTC
CDR3: CASSPGLEETQYF
J: TRBJ2-5
V: TRBV6-5
D: TRBD2
length: 13
size: .

DNA: TGTGCCAGCAGCTCGGACAGGGGCACTGAAGCTTTCTTT
CDR3: CASSSDRGTEAFF
J: TRBJ1-1
V: TRBV5-4
D: TRBD1
length: 13
size: once

DNA: TGTGCCAGCAGCCAAGATTATATTAGATTCCGGGGCACAGATACGCAGTATTTT
CDR3: CASSQDYIRFRGTDTQYF
J: TRBJ2-3
V: TRBV4-2
D: .
length: 18
size: .

DNA: TGTGCCAGTAGTAAAGCTCGATCGGAGACCCAGTACTTC
CDR3: CASSKARSETQYF
J: TRBJ2-5
V: TRBV19
D: .
length: 13
size: .

DNA: TGTGCCAGCACCGAAGTGGGGGCGAATGAAAAACTGTTTTTT
CDR3: CASTEVGANEKLFF
J: TRBJ1-4
V: TRBV25-1
D: .
length: 14
size: .

DNA: TGCGCCAGCAGCATGCAGGGGGACACTGAAGCTTTCTTT
CDR3: CASSMQGDTEAFF
J: TRBJ1-1
V: TRBV4-3
D: TRBD1
length: 13
size: .

DNA: TGCGCCAGCAGCTCAGGGACTACGGATGGAGAGACCCAGTACTTC
CDR3: CASSSGTTDGETQYF
J: TRBJ2-5
V: TRBV5-1
D: TRBD2
length: 15
size: .

DNA: TGTGCCAGTACCCAGACAGCGGGAGGGAACACCGGGGAGCTGTTTTTT
CDR3: CASTQTAGGNTGELFF
J: TRBJ2-2
V: TRBV19
D: TRBD2
length: 16
size: once

DNA: TGTGCCAGCAGACCCCAGGGACCTCTCGGCGAGCAGTACTTC
CDR3: CASRPQGPLGEQYF
J: TRBJ2-7
V: TRBV6-5
D: .
length: 14
size: .

DNA: TGCGCCAGCAGCCCAACCAGAGCGGGAGTCGGGGAGACCCAGTACTTC
CDR3: CASSPTRAGVGETQYF
J: TRBJ2-5
V: TRBV5-1
D: TRBD2
length: 16
size: .

DNA: TGTGCCAGCAGCTTAGCTCTTCAGCCGAGCTATGGCTACACCTTC
CDR3: CASSLALQPSYGYTF
J: TRBJ1-2
V: TRBV7-2
D: .
length: 15
size: .

DNA: TGTGCCAGTAGTGGAAGCTCCTACAATGAGCAGTTCTTC
CDR3: CASSGSSYNEQFF
J: TRBJ2-1
V: TRBV19
D: .
length: 13
size: .

DNA: TGTGCCACCAGCAGAGACGGCGGAGAAGAGACCCAGTACTTC
CDR3: CATSRDGGEETQYF
J: TRBJ2-5
V: TRBV15
D: .
length: 14
size: once

DNA: TGTGCCACCAGCAGAGAAGAGACAGCCCTCCTGAACACCGGGGAGCTGTTTTTT
CDR3: CATSREETALLNTGELFF
J: TRBJ2-2
V: TRBV15
D: .
length: 18
size: once